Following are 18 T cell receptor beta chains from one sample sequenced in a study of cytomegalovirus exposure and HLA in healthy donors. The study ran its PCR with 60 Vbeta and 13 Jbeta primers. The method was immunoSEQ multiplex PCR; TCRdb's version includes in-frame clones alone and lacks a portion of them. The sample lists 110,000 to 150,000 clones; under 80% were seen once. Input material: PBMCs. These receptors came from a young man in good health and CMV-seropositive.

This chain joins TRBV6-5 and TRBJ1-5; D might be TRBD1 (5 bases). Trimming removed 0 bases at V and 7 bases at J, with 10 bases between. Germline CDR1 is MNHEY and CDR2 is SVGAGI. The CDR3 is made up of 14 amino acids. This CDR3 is CASSYSGGGQPQHF. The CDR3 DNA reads TGTGCCAGCAGTTACTCAGGCGGGGGACAGCCCCAGCATTTT.

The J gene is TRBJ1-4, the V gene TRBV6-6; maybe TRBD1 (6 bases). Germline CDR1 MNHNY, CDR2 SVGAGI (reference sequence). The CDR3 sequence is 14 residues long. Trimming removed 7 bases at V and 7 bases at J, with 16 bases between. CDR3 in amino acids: CASIIGGGFEKLFF. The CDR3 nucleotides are TGTGCCAGCATCATAGGGGGGGGATTTGAAAAACTGTTTTTT.

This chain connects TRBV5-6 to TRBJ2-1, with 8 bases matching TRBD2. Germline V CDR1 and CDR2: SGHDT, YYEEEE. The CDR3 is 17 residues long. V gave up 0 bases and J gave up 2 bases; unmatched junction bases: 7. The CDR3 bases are TGTGCCAGCAGCTTGGCTTGGGGAGCGGGGGCCTACAATGAGCAGTTCTTC. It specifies CASSLAWGAGAYNEQFF.

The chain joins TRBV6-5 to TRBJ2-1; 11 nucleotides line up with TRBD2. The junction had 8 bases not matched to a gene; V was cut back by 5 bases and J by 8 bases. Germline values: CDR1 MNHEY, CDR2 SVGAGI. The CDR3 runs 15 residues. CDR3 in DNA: TGTGCCAGCAGTATCTTAGCGGGGGGGCACGATGAGCAGTTCTTC. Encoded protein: CASSILAGGHDEQFF.

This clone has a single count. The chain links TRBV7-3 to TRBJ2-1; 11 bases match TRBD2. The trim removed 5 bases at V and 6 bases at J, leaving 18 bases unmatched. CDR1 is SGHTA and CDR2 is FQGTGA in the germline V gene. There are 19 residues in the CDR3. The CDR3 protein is CASSPTRVAGGPRSNEQFF. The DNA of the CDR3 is TGTGCCAGCAGCCCCACCCGAGTAGCGGGAGGGCCGAGGTCCAATGAGCAGTTCTTC.

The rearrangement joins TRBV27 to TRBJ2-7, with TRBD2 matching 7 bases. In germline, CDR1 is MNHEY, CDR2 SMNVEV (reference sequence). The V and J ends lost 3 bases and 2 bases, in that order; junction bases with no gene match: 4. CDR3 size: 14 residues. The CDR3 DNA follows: TGTGCCAGCAGTTTTTACGGGGGGACCTACGAGCAGTACTTC. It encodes CASSFYGGTYEQYF.

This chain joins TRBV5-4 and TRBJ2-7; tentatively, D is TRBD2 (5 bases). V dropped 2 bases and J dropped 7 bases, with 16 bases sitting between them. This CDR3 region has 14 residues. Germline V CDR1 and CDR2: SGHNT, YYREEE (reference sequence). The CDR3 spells CASSFKTGSREQYF. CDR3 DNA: TGTGCCAGCAGCTTTAAAACGGGATCGAGGGAGCAGTACTTC.

CDR3 bases: TGCGCCAGCAGTTCACAGACAGGGAGCTCCTACAATGAGCAGTTCTTC. It specifies CASSSQTGSSYNEQFF. The rearrangement uses TRBV5-1 and TRBJ2-1; 7 nucleotides agree with TRBD1. V lost 5 bases and J lost 0; bases outside the gene matches: 8. CDR1 SGHRS and CDR2 YFSETQ come from the germline V gene. CDR3 length: 16 amino acids. Complete variable domain (other parts from reference TRBV5-1 and TRBJ2-1): KAGVTQTPRYLIKTRGQQVTLSCSPISGHRSVSWYQQTPGQGLQFLFEYFSETQRNKGNFPGRFSGRQFSNSRSEMNVSTLELGDSALYLCASSSQTGSSYNEQFFGPGTRLTVL.

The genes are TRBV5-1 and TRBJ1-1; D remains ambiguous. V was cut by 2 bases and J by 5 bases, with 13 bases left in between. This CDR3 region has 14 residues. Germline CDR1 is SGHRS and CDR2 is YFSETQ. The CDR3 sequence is CASSFGPAGTEAFF. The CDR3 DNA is TGCGCCAGCAGCTTTGGCCCGGCAGGAACTGAAGCTTTCTTT.

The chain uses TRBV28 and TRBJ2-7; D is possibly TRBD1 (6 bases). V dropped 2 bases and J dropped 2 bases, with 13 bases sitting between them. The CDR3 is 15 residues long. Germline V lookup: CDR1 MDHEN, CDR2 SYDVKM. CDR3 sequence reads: CASSLRGIPTYEQYF. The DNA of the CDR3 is TGTGCCAGCAGTTTAAGGGGGATCCCAACCTACGAGCAGTACTTC.

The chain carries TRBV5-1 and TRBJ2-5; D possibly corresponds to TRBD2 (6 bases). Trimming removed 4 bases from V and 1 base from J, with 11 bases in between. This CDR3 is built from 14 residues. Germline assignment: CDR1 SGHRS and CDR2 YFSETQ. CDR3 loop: CASSPGLAQETQYF. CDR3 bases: TGCGCCAGCAGCCCGGGACTCGCCCAAGAGACCCAGTACTTC.

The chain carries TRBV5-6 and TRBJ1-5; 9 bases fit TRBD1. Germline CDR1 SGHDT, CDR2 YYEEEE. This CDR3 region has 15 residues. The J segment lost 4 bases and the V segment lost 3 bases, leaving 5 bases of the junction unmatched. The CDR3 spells CASSSRDRENQPQHF. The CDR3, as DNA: TGTGCCAGCAGCTCTAGGGACAGGGAGAATCAGCCCCAGCATTTT.

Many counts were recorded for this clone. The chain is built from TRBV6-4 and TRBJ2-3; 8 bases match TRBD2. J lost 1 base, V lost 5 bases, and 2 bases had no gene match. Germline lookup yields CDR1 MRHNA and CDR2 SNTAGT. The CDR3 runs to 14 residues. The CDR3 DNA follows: TGTGCCAGCAGTCGAGCGGGGGGCACAGATACGCAGTATTTT. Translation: CASSRAGGTDTQYF.

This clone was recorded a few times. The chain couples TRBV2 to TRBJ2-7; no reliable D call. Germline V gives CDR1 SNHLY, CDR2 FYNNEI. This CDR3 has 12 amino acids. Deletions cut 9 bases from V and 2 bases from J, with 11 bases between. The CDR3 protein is CASRAETYEQYF. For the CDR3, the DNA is TGTGCCAGTAGAGCCGAGACCTACGAGCAGTACTTC.

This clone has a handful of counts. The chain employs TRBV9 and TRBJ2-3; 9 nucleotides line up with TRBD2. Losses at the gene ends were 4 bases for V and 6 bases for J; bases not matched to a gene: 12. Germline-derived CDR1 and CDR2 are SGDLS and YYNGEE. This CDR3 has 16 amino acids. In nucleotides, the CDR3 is TGTGCCAGCAGCCCAGGGACTAGCACTTTGGCGGATACGCAGTATTTT. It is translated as CASSPGTSTLADTQYF.

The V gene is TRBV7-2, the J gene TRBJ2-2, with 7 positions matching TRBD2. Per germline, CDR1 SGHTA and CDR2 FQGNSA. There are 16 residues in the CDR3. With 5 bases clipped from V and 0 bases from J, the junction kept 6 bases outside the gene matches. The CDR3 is CASSPPGGTNTGELFF. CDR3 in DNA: TGTGCCAGCAGCCCCCCCGGGGGGACGAACACCGGGGAGCTGTTTTTT.

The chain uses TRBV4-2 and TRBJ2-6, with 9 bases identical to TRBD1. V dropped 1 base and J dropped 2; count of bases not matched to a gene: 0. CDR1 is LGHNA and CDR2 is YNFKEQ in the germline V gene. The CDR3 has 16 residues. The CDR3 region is CASSQGQGAGANVLTF. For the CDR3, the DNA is TGTGCCAGCAGCCAAGGACAGGGGGCTGGGGCCAACGTCCTGACTTTC.

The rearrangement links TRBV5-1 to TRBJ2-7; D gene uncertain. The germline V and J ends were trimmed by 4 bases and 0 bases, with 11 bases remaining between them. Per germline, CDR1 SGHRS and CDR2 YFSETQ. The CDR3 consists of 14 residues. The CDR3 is CASSATLSSYEQYF. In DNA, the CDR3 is TGCGCCAGCAGCGCGACTCTGAGCTCCTACGAGCAGTACTTC.